Sequencing of this T cell receptor (beta chain) was carried out in a study of blood T cell repertoires in COVID-19. Sequenced by immunoSEQ multiplex PCR; TCRdb stores in-frame clones only, minus some. The sample lists approximately 100,000 clones, about 89% seen once, with about a fifth in the top ten. The CDR3 has 14 amino acids. The V end lost 0 bases, the J end lost 4 bases, and 8 bases lay between the germline ends. From germline, CDR1 is SGHNT and CDR2 YYREEE (reference sequence). The chain is built from TRBV5-4 and TRBJ2-1, with D possibly matching TRBD2 (5 bases). The sequenced material came from peripheral blood. This TCR was sampled from a human donor with acute or convalescent COVID-19. The donor label of this sample is uncertain. CDR3 in amino acids: CASSLGQRYNEQFF. The CDR3 region has the DNA TGTGCCAGCAGCTTGGGCCAGCGGTACAATGAGCAGTTCTTC.